The 2 T cell receptor beta chains in this list originate from one sample, sequenced in a study of T cell responses to AZD1222 COVID-19 vaccine. Sequenced by immunoSEQ multiplex PCR; TCRdb stores in-frame clones only, minus some. The repertoire holds more than 150,000 clones, with about nine tenths as singletons. The material sequenced was peripheral blood, taken on day 0 of AZD1222 vaccination. All receptors derive from an adult in good health.

This rearrangement joins TRBV9 to TRBJ2-2, with D perhaps given as TRBD1 or TRBD2 (5 bases each). The germline gives CDR1 SGDLS, CDR2 YYNGEE. Trimming pared 2 bases from V and 5 bases from J, leaving 7 bases between. The CDR3 runs 13 residues. The CDR3 nucleotides are TGTGCCAGCAGCGTTGGGACGACCGGGGAGCTGTTTTTT. This codes for CASSVGTTGELFF.

The gene calls are TRBV2 and TRBJ1-1, with a possible D match to TRBD1 (5 bases). Germline CDR1 is SNHLY and CDR2 is FYNNEI. The CDR3 contains 14 residues. With 8 bases removed from V and 1 base from J, the gap between germline ends came to 14 bases. This CDR3 reads CASGLWQGNTEAFF. In DNA, the CDR3 is TGTGCCAGCGGCCTCTGGCAGGGGAACACTGAAGCTTTCTTT.